The next 16 T cell receptor beta chains were all read from a single sample in a study of T cells in Graves' hyperthyroidism and ophthalmopathy. RNA transcripts were the template for amplifying TCR beta CDR3 regions. Researchers ran a first-round RT-PCR on the TCR CDR3 using the HTBI primer set. TCRdb recomputed calls from the multiplex PCR reads with MiXCR, one row per CDR3 protein. Here the sample spans under 300,000 distinct CDR3 sequences, 20% to 25% being singletons. The sample was blood. Receptor source: a man aged 25-40 years with Graves' ophthalmopathy.

This clonotype was seen many times. J is TRBJ2-5 and V is TRBV11-1, with D possibly being TRBD2 (6 bases). CDR1 is SGHAT, CDR2 FQDESV, per germline (reference sequence). The CDR3 extends over 15 amino acids. Trimming stripped 2 bases from V and 3 bases from J, with 13 bases between. DNA of the CDR3: TGTGCCAGCAGCTTACAGTGGGAGGAGGAAGAGACCCAGTACTTC. This codes for CASSLQWEEEETQYF.

This clonotype appeared a few times. The V call is TRBV5-1, the J call TRBJ2-1; 11 nucleotides align to TRBD2. CDR1 SGHRS and CDR2 YFSETQ come from the germline V gene. CDR3 length equals 13 residues. The junction had 3 bases not matched to a gene; V was cut back by 5 bases and J by 8 bases. The CDR3 DNA sequence: TGCGCCAGCAGTTCGACTAGCGGGGATGAGCAGTTCTTC. It specifies CASSSTSGDEQFF.

Remarks on this clonotype: It may be a read error: a sequence one base away is much more abundant. The CDR3 DNA follows: TGTGCCAGCAGTTCCGAGAGCATGAACACTGAAGCTCTCTTT. Translating it yields CASSSESMNTEALF. The V and J genes are TRBV6-2 or TRBV6-3 and TRBJ1-1; no clear D. The CDR3 sequence is 14 residues long. Germline assignment: CDR1 MNHEY and CDR2 SVGEGT.

This clonotype was detected a few times. The chain uses TRBV28 and TRBJ2-4; D call uncertain. With 6 bases removed from V and 0 bases from J, the gap between germline ends came to 18 bases. Germline CDR1 MDHEN, CDR2 SYDVKM. CDR3 length: 17 amino acids. CDR3 in DNA: TGTGCCAGCAGGGAAGGTGGCGGCATTCTAGCCAAAAACATTCAGTACTTC. Its translation is CASREGGGILAKNIQYF.

This clonotype was counted only a few times. The chain has TRBV11-3 and TRBJ2-1; D might be TRBD1 or TRBD2, each matching 5 bases. CDR3 length: 16 residues. Trimming took off 2 bases at V and 7 bases at J, with 18 bases between the two ends. Germline CDR1 SGHNT, CDR2 YENEEA. CDR3 amino acids: CASSLRPGPAGNEQFF. In nucleotides, the CDR3 is TGTGCCAGCAGCTTACGGCCGGGGCCCGCTGGGAATGAGCAGTTCTTC.

This clonotype was detected ten times or more. The V gene is TRBV7-9, the J gene TRBJ1-1, with D unclear. Germline V gene data show CDR1 as SEHNR and CDR2 as FQNEAQ (reference sequence). There are 14 residues in the CDR3. Trimming shortened V by 2 bases and J by 5 bases, and 12 bases separated the two germline ends. The CDR3 reads CASSLLDERTEAFF. The CDR3 bases are TGTGCCAGCAGCTTACTAGATGAGCGAACTGAAGCTTTCTTT.

V usage is TRBV3-1 and J usage is TRBJ2-5; D may match TRBD1 or TRBD2 (7 bases each). There are 16 residues in the CDR3. V gave up 6 bases and J gave up 5 bases, with 22 bases separating them. CDR1 is LGHDT, CDR2 YNNKEL, per germline (reference sequence). CDR3 region: CASRSDRAGATETQYF. The CDR3 nucleotides read TGTGCCAGCAGATCAGACAGGGCGGGAGCGACGGAGACCCAGTACTTC.

The sample holds a few counts of this clonotype. The chain couples TRBV30 to TRBJ2-1, with 16 bases lining up with TRBD2. Germline lookup yields CDR1 GTSNPN and CDR2 SVGIG (reference sequence). Unmatched junction bases numbered 9, after V lost 5 bases and J lost 2 bases. This CDR3 has 18 amino acids. The CDR3 DNA sequence: TGTGCCTGGGATTCGGGACTAGCGGGAGGGTTGGCCTACAATGAGCAGTTCTTC. Translating gives CAWDSGLAGGLAYNEQFF.

The J gene is TRBJ1-5, the V gene TRBV12-3 or TRBV12-4; possible D gene TRBD1, 6 bases. The V end lost 6 bases, the J end lost 3 bases, and 9 bases lay between the germline ends. This CDR3 is built from 13 residues. CDR3 DNA: TGTGCCAGCAGCGGACAGACCAATCAGCCCCAGCATTTT. Translation: CASSGQTNQPQHF.

This clonotype was counted at least ten times. The chain links TRBV28 to TRBJ2-7; D is ambiguous. The CDR3 covers 12 residues. Germline V gene lookup returns CDR1 MDHEN and CDR2 SYDVKM. V was shortened by 6 bases and J by 3 bases, with 9 bases between the two germline ends. The CDR3 region has the DNA TGTGCCAGCAGGGGCACAAACTACGAGCAGTACTTC. Translation: CASRGTNYEQYF.

Remarks on this clonotype: A single base separates this from a much larger clone, so it may be a read error. The chain has TRBV11-3 and TRBJ2-7; TRBD2 matches 9 bases. The CDR3 runs to 18 residues. V shed 4 bases and J 7 bases; nucleotides not matched to a gene: 20. Germline-derived CDR1 and CDR2 are SGHNT and YENEEA. The CDR3: CASSSPLLAGVPTDEQYF. In DNA form, the CDR3 reads TGTGCCAGCAGCTCCCCCTTATTAGCGGGAGTACCCACGGATGAGCAGTACTTC.

This clonotype was counted a few times. The chain couples TRBV24-1 to TRBJ2-1; 10 bases are a match to TRBD1. CDR3 length: 17 amino acids. The V gene's germline CDR1 is KGHDR and CDR2 SFDVKD. V lost 0 bases to trimming and J lost 6 bases; unmatched junction nucleotides: 7. The CDR3, as DNA: TGTGCCACCAGTGATTTGAGAGACAGGGGGCGCCGCAATGAGCAGTTCTTC. This sequence encodes CATSDLRDRGRRNEQFF.

Many counts were recorded for this clonotype. The chain uses TRBV3-1 and TRBJ2-7, with no clear D. Looked up from germline, CDR1 is LGHDT and CDR2 is YNNKEL (reference sequence). Trimming removed 5 bases from V and 6 bases from J, with 11 bases in between. This CDR3 has 12 amino acids. CDR3 loop: CASSTRVSEQYF. In DNA form, the CDR3 reads TGTGCCAGCAGCACCCGAGTGAGCGAGCAGTACTTC.

This clonotype was recorded many times. CDR3 amino acids: CASSQTGVEQFF. CDR3 coding DNA: TGTGCCAGCAGCCAAACGGGAGTTGAGCAGTTCTTC. The rearrangement links TRBV14 to TRBJ2-1; possibly TRBD2 for D (6 bases). This CDR3 comprises 12 residues. V lost 2 bases to trimming and J lost 9 bases, with 8 bases between them. Germline V gene data show CDR1 as SGHDN and CDR2 as FVKESK.

The chain joins TRBV20-1 to TRBJ2-7; D remains unclear. CDR1 is DFQATT, CDR2 SNEGSKA, per germline (reference sequence). V was pared by 0 bases and J by 2 bases, with 14 bases between. CDR3 size: 15 residues. The CDR3 DNA sequence: TGCAGTGCTAGAGACCCCGGCCAAAGTCCCTACGAGCAGTACTTC. The encoded protein is CSARDPGQSPYEQYF.

The J gene is TRBJ1-2, the V gene TRBV28, with a possible D match to TRBD1 (5 bases). Trimming shortened V by 2 bases and J by 4 bases, and 8 bases separated the two germline ends. Germline lookup yields CDR1 MDHEN and CDR2 SYDVKM. This CDR3 has 13 residues. The CDR3 coding sequence is TGTGCCAGCAGTTTAATGGGGGGCTATGGCTACACCTTC. Translation: CASSLMGGYGYTF.